This entry is about one T cell receptor beta chain. Other nucleotide sequences in the sample specify the same CDR3. This entry is derived from a study of shared clonotypes between healthy human individuals. Using immunoSEQ multiplex PCR, the repertoire was profiled, and TCRdb retains in-frame clones only, with some absent. The sample contains more than 2 million clones, just over 90% of which appear only once. The V gene lost 4 bases and the J gene lost 6 bases, with 7 bases spanning the gap. The CDR3 covers 11 residues. The V gene's germline CDR1 is SQVTM and CDR2 ANQGSEA. The naive CD8 subset, CD45RO-negative cells positively selected for CCR7, excluded terminally differentiated effector memory CD45RA+ cells.

The chain combines TRBV29-1 with TRBJ2-1; D remains ambiguous. This TCR was recovered from a man between 18 and 35 years old in good health. Some clones in this sample may be carry-over from other donors' samples. The sequenced material came from naive CD8+ T cells from PBMCs. The CDR3 sequence: CSVGSGNEQFF. CDR3 in DNA: TGCAGCGTTGGTTCGGGCAATGAGCAGTTCTTC.